The TCR beta chain under discussion was sequenced for a study of cytomegalovirus exposure and HLA in healthy donors. Across the study: The 90 to 150 validation repertoires used the same platform as the 500 to 700 first-cohort repertoires, a later analysis reported.

Study-wide findings and caveats: Listed as cytomegalovirus-associated were 150 or so TCR beta chains. CMV antigen specificity was confirmed in vitro for a few CMV-associated chains.

As to this clone: Its antigen is undetermined.

This CDR3 comprises 14 residues. J lost 8 bases, V lost 4 bases, and 7 bases had no gene match. Germline CDR1 MNHEY, CDR2 SMNVEV (reference sequence). The protocol was immunoSEQ multiplex PCR, while the TCRdb copy is restricted to in-frame clones and leaves out a portion. Counted here are 150,000 to 200,000 clones, roughly 86% occurring once; the ten biggest clones make up less than 3.5%. V gene TRBV27 combines with J gene TRBJ2-1; 8 bases are shared with TRBD1. The sample consisted of PBMCs. This TCR came from a man aged 18 to 29 in good health and CMV-seropositive. Here the CDR3 reads CASSSGTGWDEQFF. In nucleotides, the CDR3 is TGTGCCAGCAGTTCAGGGACAGGCTGGGATGAGCAGTTCTTC.